This T cell receptor (beta chain) was identified during a study of T cells in Graves' hyperthyroidism and ophthalmopathy. Whole-study results and caveats: Among thyroid clonotypes expanded above 0.001, most also appeared in blood.

This clonotype has at least ten counts. Its specificity is not known. No DNA is shown, since the ends of the CDR3 on it are uncertain; the CDR3 is the one TCRdb lists. PBMCs were sourced from roughly 9.7 ml fresh peripheral blood. The CDR3 region is 12 residues in length, termini included. RNA transcripts were the template for amplifying TCR beta CDR3 regions. The HTBI primer set drove a first-round RT-PCR of the TCR CDR3. Via MiXCR, TCRdb re-called the multiplex PCR reads, giving one row per CDR3 protein. The table has around 280,000 distinct CDR3 sequences, about an eighth seen once; the top ten hold almost 8%.

The V gene is TRBV12-3 or TRBV12-4, the J gene TRBJ2-2. The receptor comes from a woman under 40 with Graves' hyperthyroidism that later progressed to Graves' ophthalmopathy. The sequenced sample consisted of blood. CDR3 in amino acids: CASSFGNGELFF.